Below, 13 T cell receptor beta chains from the same sample are listed, as sequenced in a study of beta chain features in type 1 diabetes (dated by TCRdb to the late 2010s). Library construction relied on the immunoSEQ multiplex PCR assay. All of the isolated RNA was reverse transcribed with the High Capacity cDNA Reverse Transcription Kit, so expressed TCRB transcripts were sequenced. TCRdb re-hosts the immuneACCESS table, in-frame sequences only. Its copies lack some clones; in the studies checked, an unresolved V gene accounts for under half of them, and the cause for the rest is not known. Across this sample there are some 410,000 clones, with 10% to 12% seen only once. The top ten clones comprise 0.045% to 0.05% of the sample. Input material: naive CD4+ T cells from blood. The sample's cell subset or site label is to be understood as: true naive CD4+ T cells. Every receptor here comes from a woman in her late teens or twenties in good health.

The V gene is TRBV2, the J gene TRBJ2-7, with a weak D call TRBD1 (6 bases). CDR3 length: 12 residues. V was shortened by 10 bases and J by 3 bases, with 13 bases between the two germline ends. In germline, CDR1 is SNHLY, CDR2 FYNNEI. The CDR3 DNA follows: TGTGCCACGGGACAAGGCAACTACGAGCAGTACTTC. Its translation is CATGQGNYEQYF.

In this sample, this clone turned up a few times. The V and J genes are TRBV7-2 and TRBJ2-3; D could derive from TRBD1 or TRBD2 (6 bases each). The V gene lost 6 bases and the J gene lost 8 bases, with 15 bases spanning the gap. Germline V lookup: CDR1 SGHTA, CDR2 FQGNSA. This CDR3 is 13 amino acids long. CDR3 bases: TGTGCCAGCAGTCGCAATAAGGGGGGTACGCAGTATTTT. It is translated as CASSRNKGGTQYF.

This chain joins TRBV12-5 and TRBJ1-5; 7 bases align to TRBD1. This CDR3 has 16 residues. The germline V gene encodes CDR1 LGHNT and CDR2 FRNRAP. V lost 0 bases, J lost 7 bases, and 9 bases stayed unmatched. The DNA of the CDR3 is TGTGCTAGTGGTTTGGTACTCGACAGGGTGGGACAGCCCCAGCATTTT. Protein: CASGLVLDRVGQPQHF.

The rearrangement joins TRBV5-1 to TRBJ2-1; TRBD2 matches 11 bases. The CDR3 covers 16 residues. After removal of 7 bases from V and 3 bases from J, the junction contained 9 bases not matched to a gene. Germline CDR1 is SGHRS and CDR2 is YFSETQ. CDR3 sequence (DNA): TGCGCCAGCCGTGTCCAGACTAGCGGGGACTACAATGAGCAGTTCTTC. Translated, it gives CASRVQTSGDYNEQFF.

The V gene is TRBV7-9, the J gene TRBJ1-2; 7 nucleotides match TRBD1. The CDR3 runs to 14 residues. CDR1 SEHNR and CDR2 FQNEAQ come from the germline V gene (reference sequence). The V segment lost 4 bases and the J segment 4 bases; nucleotides outside the gene matches: 6. CDR3 amino acids: CASSSYGTAYGYTF. In DNA form, the CDR3 reads TGTGCCAGCAGCTCATATGGGACAGCCTATGGCTACACCTTC. The full variable domain, completed using reference TRBV7-9 and TRBJ1-2, is DTGVSQNPRHKITKRGQNVTFRCDPISEHNRLYWYRQTLGQGPEFLTYFQNEAQLEKSRLLSDRFSAERPKGSFSTLEIQRTEQGDSAMYLCASSSYGTAYGYTFGSGTRLTVV.

The chain has TRBV12-5 and TRBJ2-5, with 8 bases matching TRBD1. Germline V CDR1 and CDR2: LGHNT, FRNRAP. The junction had 2 bases not matched to a gene; V was cut back by 0 bases and J by 5 bases. This CDR3 comprises 14 residues. The CDR3 protein is CASGLVTGGETQYF. In nucleotides, the CDR3 is TGTGCTAGTGGTTTGGTAACAGGGGGGGAGACCCAGTACTTC.

V and J are TRBV9 and TRBJ2-3; D not certain. The CDR3 covers 12 residues. CDR1 is SGDLS and CDR2 is YYNGEE in the germline V gene. The ends were cut back, 4 bases at V and 4 bases at J, with 7 bases in the middle. CDR3: CASSTRADTQYF. The CDR3 DNA reads as TGTGCCAGCAGCACCAGAGCAGATACGCAGTATTTT.

This chain uses TRBV4-3 with TRBJ2-5, with D possibly being TRBD2 (7 bases). The germline V gene has CDR1 LGHNA and CDR2 YSLEER. V lost 5 bases and J 5 bases, leaving 18 bases between the germline ends. The length of the CDR3 is 15 residues. CDR3 loop: CASSDGGAMMETQYF. The CDR3 coding sequence is TGCGCCAGCAGCGATGGGGGGGCCATGATGGAGACCCAGTACTTC.

This clone was recorded a few times. The CDR3 region has the DNA TGCGCCAGCAGCCCCGGGGCGTCGACGCAACAAGAGACCCAGTACTTC. It is translated as CASSPGASTQQETQYF. The chain joins TRBV5-1 to TRBJ2-5; D may be TRBD1 or TRBD2 (5 bases each). Per germline, CDR1 SGHRS and CDR2 YFSETQ. This CDR3 has 16 residues. V was pared by 4 bases and J by 2 bases, with 18 bases between.

With respect to this clone: A much bigger clone sits one base away, suggesting this may be a read error. Within the sample, other DNA sequences also encode this same CDR3. The chain uses TRBV5-4 and TRBJ2-6; D uncertain. The CDR3 totals 14 residues. V lost 4 bases, J lost 0 bases, and 5 bases lay in between. CDR1 and CDR2 from the germline V gene are SGHNT and YYREEE (reference sequence). The CDR3 DNA sequence: TGTGCCAGCAGCCCAGGCTCTGGGGCCAACGTCCTGACTTTC. It yields the protein CASSPGSGANVLTF.

The V call is TRBV7-2, the J call TRBJ2-7, with a tentative D call TRBD2 (6 bases). The CDR3 is made up of 15 amino acids. Trimming pared 5 bases from V and 2 bases from J, leaving 16 bases between. Per germline, CDR1 SGHTA and CDR2 FQGNSA. The CDR3 reads CASSLQPSGAYEQYF. CDR3 in DNA: TGTGCCAGCAGCCTCCAACCATCGGGGGCCTACGAGCAGTACTTC.

Points on this clone: The identical CDR3 is also encoded by other nucleotide sequences in the sample. The gene calls are TRBV30 and TRBJ2-1; D may be TRBD1 (8 bases). The CDR3 spans 14 residues. With 0 bases removed from V and 8 bases from J, the gap between germline ends came to 14 bases. From germline, CDR1 is GTSNPN and CDR2 SVGIG (reference sequence). The CDR3, as DNA: TGTGCCTGGAGTGTGGGACAGGCGGGGGATGAGCAGTTCTTC. This translates into CAWSVGQAGDEQFF.

The chain is built from TRBV19 and TRBJ2-2; tentatively, D is TRBD1 or TRBD2 (5 bases each). V lost 4 bases and J 4 bases, leaving 13 bases between the germline ends. The germline V gene encodes CDR1 LNHDA and CDR2 SQIVND (reference sequence). This CDR3 is 15 amino acids long. The CDR3 DNA sequence: TGTGCCAGTAGTAGTCGGCCCGGGGCCACCGGGGAGCTGTTTTTT. It specifies CASSSRPGATGELFF. Supplemented by reference TRBV19 and TRBJ2-2, the full variable domain reads DGGITQSPKYLFRKEGQNVTLSCEQNLNHDAMYWYRQDPGQGLRLIYYSQIVNDFQKGDIAEGYSVSREKKESFPLTVTSAQKNPTAFYLCASSSRPGATGELFFGEGSRLTVL.